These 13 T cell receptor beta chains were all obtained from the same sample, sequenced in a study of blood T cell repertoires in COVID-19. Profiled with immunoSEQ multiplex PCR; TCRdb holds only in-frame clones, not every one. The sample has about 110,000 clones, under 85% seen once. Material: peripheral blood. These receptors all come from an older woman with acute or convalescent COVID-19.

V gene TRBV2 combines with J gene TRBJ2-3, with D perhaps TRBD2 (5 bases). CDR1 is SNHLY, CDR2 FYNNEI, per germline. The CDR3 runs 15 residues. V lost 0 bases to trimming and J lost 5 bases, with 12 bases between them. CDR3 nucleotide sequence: TGTGCCAGCAGTGAAGCGCTTCTTGAGGGAGATACGCAGTATTTT. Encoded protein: CASSEALLEGDTQYF.

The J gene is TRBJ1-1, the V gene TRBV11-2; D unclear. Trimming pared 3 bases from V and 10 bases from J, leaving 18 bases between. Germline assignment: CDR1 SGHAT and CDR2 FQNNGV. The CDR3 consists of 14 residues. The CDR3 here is CASSFLAPHTTAFF. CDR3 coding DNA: TGTGCCAGCAGCTTTCTCGCACCTCATACAACAGCTTTCTTT. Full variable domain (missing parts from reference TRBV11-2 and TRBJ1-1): EAGVAQSPRYKIIEKRQSVAFWCNPISGHATLYWYQQILGQGPKLLIQFQNNGVVDDSQLPKDRFSAERLKGVDSTLKIQPAKLEDSAVYLCASSFLAPHTTAFFGQGTRLTVV.

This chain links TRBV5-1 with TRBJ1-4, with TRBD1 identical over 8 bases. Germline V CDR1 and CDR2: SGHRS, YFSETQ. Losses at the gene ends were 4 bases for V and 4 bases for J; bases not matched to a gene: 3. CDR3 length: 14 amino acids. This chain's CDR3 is CASSPTGVNEKLFF. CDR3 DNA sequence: TGCGCCAGCAGCCCGACAGGGGTTAATGAAAAACTGTTTTTT.

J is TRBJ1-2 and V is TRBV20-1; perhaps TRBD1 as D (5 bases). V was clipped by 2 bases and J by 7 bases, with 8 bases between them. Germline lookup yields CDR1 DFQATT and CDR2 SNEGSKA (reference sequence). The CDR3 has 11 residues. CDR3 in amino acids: CSARSGGGYTF. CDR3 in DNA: TGCAGTGCTAGATCCGGGGGTGGCTACACCTTC.

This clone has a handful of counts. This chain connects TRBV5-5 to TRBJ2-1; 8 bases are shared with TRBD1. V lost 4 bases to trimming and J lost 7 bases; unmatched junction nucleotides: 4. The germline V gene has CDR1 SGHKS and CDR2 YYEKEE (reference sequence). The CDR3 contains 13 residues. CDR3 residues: CASSRDRWNEQFF. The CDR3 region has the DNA TGTGCCAGCAGCCGGGACAGGTGGAATGAGCAGTTCTTC.

CDR3 bases: TGTGCCAGCAGCTTGTACGAGACAGCGCACTACGAGCAGTACTTC. Protein: CASSLYETAHYEQYF. The rearrangement joins TRBV5-6 to TRBJ2-7; possible D gene TRBD1, 5 bases. V lost 1 base and J lost 3, with 14 bases in between. Germline-derived CDR1 and CDR2 are SGHDT and YYEEEE. The CDR3 is made up of 15 amino acids.

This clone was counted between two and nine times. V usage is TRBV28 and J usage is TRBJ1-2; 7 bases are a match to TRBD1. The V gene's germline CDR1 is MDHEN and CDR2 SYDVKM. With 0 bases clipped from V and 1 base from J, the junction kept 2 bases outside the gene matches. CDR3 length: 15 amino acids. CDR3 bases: TGTGCCAGCAGTTTATGGGGACAGATTAACTATGGCTACACCTTC. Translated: CASSLWGQINYGYTF.

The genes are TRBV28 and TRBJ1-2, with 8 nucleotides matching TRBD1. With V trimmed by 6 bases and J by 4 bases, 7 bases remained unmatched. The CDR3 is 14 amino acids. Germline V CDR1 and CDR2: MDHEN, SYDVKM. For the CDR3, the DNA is TGTGCCAGCAGACCAGGGGGCGGGCTCTATGGCTACACCTTC. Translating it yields CASRPGGGLYGYTF.

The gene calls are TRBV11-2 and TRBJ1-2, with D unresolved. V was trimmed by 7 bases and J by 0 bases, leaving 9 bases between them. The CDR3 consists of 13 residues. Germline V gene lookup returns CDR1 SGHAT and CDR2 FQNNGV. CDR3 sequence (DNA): TGTGCCAGCAATGACGGAGCTAACTATGGCTACACCTTC. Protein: CASNDGANYGYTF.

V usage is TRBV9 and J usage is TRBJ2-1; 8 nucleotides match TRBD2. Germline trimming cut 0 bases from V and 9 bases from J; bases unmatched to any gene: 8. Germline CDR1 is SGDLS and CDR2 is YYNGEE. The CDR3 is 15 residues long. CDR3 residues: CASSVGVGLGGEQFF. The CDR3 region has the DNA TGTGCCAGCAGCGTAGGTGTGGGACTAGGAGGTGAGCAGTTCTTC.

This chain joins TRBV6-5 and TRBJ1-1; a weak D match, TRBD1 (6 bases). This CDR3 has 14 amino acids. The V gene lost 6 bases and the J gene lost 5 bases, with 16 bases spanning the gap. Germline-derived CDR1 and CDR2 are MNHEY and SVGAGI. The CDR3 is CASRTGPGGTEAFF. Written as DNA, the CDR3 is TGTGCCAGCAGGACAGGTCCCGGTGGAACTGAAGCTTTCTTT.

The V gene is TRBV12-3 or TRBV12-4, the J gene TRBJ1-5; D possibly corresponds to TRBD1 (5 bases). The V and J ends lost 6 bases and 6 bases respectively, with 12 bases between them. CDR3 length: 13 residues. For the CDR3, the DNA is TGTGCCAGCAGCCTTTATGGGGCTCAGCCCCAGCATTTT. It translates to CASSLYGAQPQHF.

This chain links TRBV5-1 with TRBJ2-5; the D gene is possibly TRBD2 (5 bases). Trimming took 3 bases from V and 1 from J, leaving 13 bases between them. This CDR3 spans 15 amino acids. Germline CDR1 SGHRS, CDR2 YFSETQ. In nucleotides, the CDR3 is TGCGCCAGCAGCTGGGCCGGGGTGGCCCAAGAGACCCAGTACTTC. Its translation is CASSWAGVAQETQYF. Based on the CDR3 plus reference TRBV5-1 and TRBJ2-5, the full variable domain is KAGVTQTPRYLIKTRGQQVTLSCSPISGHRSVSWYQQTPGQGLQFLFEYFSETQRNKGNFPGRFSGRQFSNSRSEMNVSTLELGDSALYLCASSWAGVAQETQYFGPGTRLLVL.